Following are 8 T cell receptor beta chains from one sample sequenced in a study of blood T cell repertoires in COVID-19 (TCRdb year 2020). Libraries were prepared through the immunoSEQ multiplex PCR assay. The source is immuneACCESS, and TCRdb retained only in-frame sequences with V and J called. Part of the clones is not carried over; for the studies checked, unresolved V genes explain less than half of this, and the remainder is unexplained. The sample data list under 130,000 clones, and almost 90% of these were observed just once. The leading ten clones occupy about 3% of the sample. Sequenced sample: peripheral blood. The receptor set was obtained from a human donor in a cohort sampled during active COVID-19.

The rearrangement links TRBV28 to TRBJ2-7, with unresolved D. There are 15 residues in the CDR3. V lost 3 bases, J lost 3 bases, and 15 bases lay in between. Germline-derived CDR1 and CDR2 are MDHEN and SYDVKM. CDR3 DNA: TGTGCCAGCAGTTTCCTCGCGGCAGCGAGCTACGAGCAGTACTTC. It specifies CASSFLAAASYEQYF.

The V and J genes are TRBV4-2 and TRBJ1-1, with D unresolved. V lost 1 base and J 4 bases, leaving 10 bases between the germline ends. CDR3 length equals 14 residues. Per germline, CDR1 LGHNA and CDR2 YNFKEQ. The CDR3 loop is CASSQAPVSTEAFF. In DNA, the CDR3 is TGTGCCAGCAGCCAAGCTCCCGTTAGCACTGAAGCTTTCTTT.

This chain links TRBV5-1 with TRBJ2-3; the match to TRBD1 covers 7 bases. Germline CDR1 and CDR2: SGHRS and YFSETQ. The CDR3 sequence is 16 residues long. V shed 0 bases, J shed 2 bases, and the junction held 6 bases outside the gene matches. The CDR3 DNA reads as TGCGCCAGCAGCTTGGCAACAGGGGATTACACAGATACGCAGTATTTT. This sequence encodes CASSLATGDYTDTQYF. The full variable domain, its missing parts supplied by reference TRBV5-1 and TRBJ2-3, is KAGVTQTPRYLIKTRGQQVTLSCSPISGHRSVSWYQQTPGQGLQFLFEYFSETQRNKGNFPGRFSGRQFSNSRSEMNVSTLELGDSALYLCASSLATGDYTDTQYFGPGTRLTVL.

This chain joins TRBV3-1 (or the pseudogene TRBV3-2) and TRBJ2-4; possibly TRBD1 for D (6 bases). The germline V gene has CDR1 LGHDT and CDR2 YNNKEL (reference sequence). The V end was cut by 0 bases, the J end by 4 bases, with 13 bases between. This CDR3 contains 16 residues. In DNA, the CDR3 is TGTGCCAGCAGCCAAGATGGGATAGGGGGAAAAAACATTCAGTACTTC. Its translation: CASSQDGIGGKNIQYF.

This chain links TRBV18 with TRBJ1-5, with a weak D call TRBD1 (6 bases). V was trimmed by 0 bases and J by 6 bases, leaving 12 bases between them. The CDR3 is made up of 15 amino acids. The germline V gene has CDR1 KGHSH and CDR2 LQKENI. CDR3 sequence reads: CASSPPGQGTQPQHF. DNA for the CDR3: TGTGCCAGCTCACCACCGGGGCAGGGGACTCAGCCCCAGCATTTT.

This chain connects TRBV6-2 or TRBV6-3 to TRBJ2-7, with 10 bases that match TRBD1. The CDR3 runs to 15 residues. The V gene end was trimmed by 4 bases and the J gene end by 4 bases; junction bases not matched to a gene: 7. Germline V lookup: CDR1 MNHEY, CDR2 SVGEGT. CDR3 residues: CASSFPRTGGYEQYF. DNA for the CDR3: TGTGCCAGCAGTTTCCCGAGGACAGGGGGATACGAGCAGTACTTC.

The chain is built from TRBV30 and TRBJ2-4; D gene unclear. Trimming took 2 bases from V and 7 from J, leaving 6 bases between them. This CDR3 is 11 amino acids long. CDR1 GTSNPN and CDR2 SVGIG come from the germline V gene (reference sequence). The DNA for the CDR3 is TGTGCCTGGAGTTCCGGTAACATTCAGTACTTC. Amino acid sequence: CAWSSGNIQYF.

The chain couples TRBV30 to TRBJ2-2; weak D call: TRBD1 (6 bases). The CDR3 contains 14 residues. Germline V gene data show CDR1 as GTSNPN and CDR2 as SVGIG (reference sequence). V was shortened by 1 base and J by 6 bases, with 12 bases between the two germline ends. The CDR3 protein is CAWSGLRGSGELFF. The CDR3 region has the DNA TGTGCCTGGAGTGGATTAAGGGGGTCCGGGGAGCTGTTTTTT.